Below are 9 T cell receptor beta chains sequenced from a single sample in a study of human T cells and chemical hapten exposure. Time point indicated: patch test 3, about 24 weeks after DPC sensitization. Treatment indicated: therapeutic diphenylcyclopropenone sensitization with weekly scalp DPC. TCRdb reanalysed the RACE reads using MiXCR and keeps one entry per CDR3 protein. The profile shows roughly 89,000 distinct CDR3 sequences, 9.5% to 13% of them singletons. This sample comprised whole blood, obtained in connection with sensitization to the hapten diphenylcyclopropenone (DPC). These receptor sequences come from a woman aged 25 to 39 with alopecia areata. Some clones in this sample may be carry-over from other donors' samples.

This chain connects TRBV19 to TRBJ2-1, with 7 bases fitting TRBD2. The CDR3 runs 20 residues. The germline V gene has CDR1 LNHDA and CDR2 SQIVND (reference sequence). The trim removed 4 bases at V and 2 bases at J, leaving 20 bases unmatched. This CDR3 is CASSKGTWGGFLRTYNEQFF. CDR3 in DNA: TGTGCCAGTAGTAAGGGAACCTGGGGGGGATTTCTCCGAACCTACAATGAGCAGTTCTTC.

This clonotype was found many times. The chain is built from TRBV4-3 and TRBJ2-7; 7 bases map to TRBD2. This CDR3 contains 16 residues. Germline V gene sequence: CDR1 LGHNA, CDR2 YSLEER. The V gene end was trimmed by 4 bases and the J gene end by 8 bases; junction bases not matched to a gene: 17. The CDR3 spells CASSPQGSGAGVKQYF. In DNA, the CDR3 is TGCGCCAGCAGCCCCCAAGGAAGCGGGGCGGGAGTAAAGCAGTACTTC.

This clonotype was seen many times. The chain joins TRBV2 to TRBJ1-5; D uncertain. The CDR3 runs to 13 residues. With 7 bases removed from V and 2 bases from J, the gap between germline ends came to 9 bases. The germline CDR1 and CDR2 sequences are SNHLY and FYNNEI. CDR3 bases: TGTGCCAGCAATCGGGATGGCAATCAGCCCCAGCATTTT. This encodes CASNRDGNQPQHF. Complete variable domain (other parts from reference TRBV2 and TRBJ1-5): EPEVTQTPSHQVTQMGQEVILRCVPISNHLYFYWYRQILGQKVEFLVSFYNNEISEKSEIFDDQFSVERPDGSNFTLKIRSTKLEDSAMYFCASNRDGNQPQHFGDGTRLSIL.

Ten or more counts support this clonotype. The chain has TRBV10-3 and TRBJ2-2; no reliable D call. Trimming took 5 bases from V and 4 from J, leaving 5 bases between them. Per the germline V gene, CDR1 is ENHRY and CDR2 is SYGVKD. The CDR3 loop spans 12 amino acids. CDR3 region: CAISSSTGELFF. In nucleotides, the CDR3 is TGTGCCATCAGTTCAAGCACCGGGGAGCTGTTTTTT.

This clonotype turned up a few times. The rearrangement joins TRBV29-1 to TRBJ2-1; D possibly corresponds to TRBD1 (5 bases). Germline assignment: CDR1 SQVTM and CDR2 ANQGSEA. The V gene lost 3 bases and the J gene lost 0 bases, with 18 bases spanning the gap. CDR3 length: 17 amino acids. The CDR3 here is CSVEVRAKQSSYNEQFF. The CDR3 coding sequence is TGCAGCGTTGAGGTCAGGGCAAAGCAGAGCTCCTACAATGAGCAGTTCTTC.

This clonotype was seen a few times. The chain is built from TRBV20-1 and TRBJ2-7, with D perhaps TRBD1 (6 bases). V was pared by 4 bases and J by 2 bases, with 12 bases between. There are 13 residues in the CDR3. Germline CDR1 is DFQATT and CDR2 is SNEGSKA (reference sequence). CDR3 in DNA: TGCAGTGCTACCTCTGGGGGCCCCTACGAGCAGTACGTC. It translates to CSATSGGPYEQYV.

The J gene is TRBJ2-1, the V gene TRBV4-1, with D unclear. V was trimmed by 1 base and J by 8 bases, leaving 3 bases between them. CDR1 and CDR2 from the germline V gene are MGHRA and YSYEKL. This CDR3 comprises 11 residues. In nucleotides, the CDR3 is TGCGCCAGCAGCCAAGTCGATGAGCAGTTCTTC. Protein product: CASSQVDEQFF.

As concerns this clonotype: A much larger clone sits a single nucleotide away, making a read error possible. The gene calls are TRBV3-1 and TRBJ2-5; TRBD1 might be the D (5 bases). The CDR3 is 15 residues long. Trimming removed 3 bases from V and 2 bases from J, with 13 bases in between. The V gene's germline CDR1 is LGHDT and CDR2 YNNKEL (reference sequence). Here the CDR3 reads CASSQRRAFQETQYF. The CDR3 DNA is TGTGCCAGCAGCCAGCGCAGGGCCTTTCAAGAGACCCAGTACTTC.

The table lists this clonotype with a few counts. The rearrangement joins TRBV30 to TRBJ1-5; no reliable D call. The CDR3 spans 12 residues. V was clipped by 4 bases and J by 3 bases, with 7 bases between them. Germline CDR1 is GTSNPN and CDR2 is SVGIG (reference sequence). DNA of the CDR3: TGTGCCTGGAAGTTACCCAATCAGCCCCAGCATTTT. It translates to CAWKLPNQPQHF.